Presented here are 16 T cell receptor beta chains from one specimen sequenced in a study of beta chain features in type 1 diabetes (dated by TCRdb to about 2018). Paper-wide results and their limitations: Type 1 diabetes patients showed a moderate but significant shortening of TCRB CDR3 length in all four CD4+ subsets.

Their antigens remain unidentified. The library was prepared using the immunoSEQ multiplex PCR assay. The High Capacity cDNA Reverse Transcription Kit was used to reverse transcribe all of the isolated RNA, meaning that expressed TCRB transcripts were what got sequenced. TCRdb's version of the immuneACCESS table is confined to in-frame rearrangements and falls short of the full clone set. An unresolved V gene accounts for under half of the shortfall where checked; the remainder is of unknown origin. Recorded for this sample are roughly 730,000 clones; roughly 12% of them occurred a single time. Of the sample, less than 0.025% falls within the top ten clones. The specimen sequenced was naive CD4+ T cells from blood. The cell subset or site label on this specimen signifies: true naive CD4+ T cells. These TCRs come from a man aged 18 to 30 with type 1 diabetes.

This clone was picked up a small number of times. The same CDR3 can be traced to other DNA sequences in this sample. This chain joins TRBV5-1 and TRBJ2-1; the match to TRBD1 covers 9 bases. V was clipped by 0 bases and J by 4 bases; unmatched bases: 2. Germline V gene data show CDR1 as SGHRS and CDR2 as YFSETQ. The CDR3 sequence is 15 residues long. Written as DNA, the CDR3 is TGCGCCAGCAGCTTGGAAGGACAGGGGTACAATGAGCAGTTCTTC. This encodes CASSLEGQGYNEQFF.

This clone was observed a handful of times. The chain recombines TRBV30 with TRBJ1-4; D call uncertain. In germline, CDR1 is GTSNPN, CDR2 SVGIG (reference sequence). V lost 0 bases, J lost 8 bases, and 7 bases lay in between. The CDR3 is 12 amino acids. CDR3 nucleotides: TGTGCCTGGAGTGTACTCCCGGAAAAACTGTTTTTT. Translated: CAWSVLPEKLFF.

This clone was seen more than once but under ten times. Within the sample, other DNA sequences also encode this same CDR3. Here the CDR3 reads CSARQGDTEAFF. CDR3 coding DNA: TGCAGCGCTAGACAGGGGGACACTGAAGCTTTCTTT. The chain links TRBV29-1 to TRBJ1-1; 9 nucleotides agree with TRBD1. Germline V gene lookup returns CDR1 SQVTM and CDR2 ANQGSEA. This CDR3 contains 12 residues. V lost 7 bases to trimming and J lost 3 bases; unmatched junction nucleotides: 3.

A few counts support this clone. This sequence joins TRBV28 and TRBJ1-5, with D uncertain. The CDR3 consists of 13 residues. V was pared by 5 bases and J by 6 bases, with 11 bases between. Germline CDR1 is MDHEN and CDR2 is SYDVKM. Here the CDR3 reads CASSLIGVQPQHF. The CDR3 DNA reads TGTGCCAGCAGTCTGATTGGGGTTCAGCCCCAGCATTTT.

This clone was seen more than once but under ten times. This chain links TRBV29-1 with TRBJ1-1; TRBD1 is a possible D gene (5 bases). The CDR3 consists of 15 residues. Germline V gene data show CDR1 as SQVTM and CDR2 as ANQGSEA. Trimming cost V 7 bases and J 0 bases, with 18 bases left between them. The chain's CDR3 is CSAREAGTMNTEAFF. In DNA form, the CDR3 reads TGCAGCGCCCGAGAGGCAGGGACTATGAACACTGAAGCTTTCTTT. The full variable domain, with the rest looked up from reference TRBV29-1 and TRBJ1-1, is SAVISQKPSRDICQRGTSLTIQCQVDSQVTMMFWYRQQPGQSLTLIATANQGSEATYESGFVIDKFPISRPNLTFSTLTVSNMSPEDSSIYLCSAREAGTMNTEAFFGQGTRLTVV.

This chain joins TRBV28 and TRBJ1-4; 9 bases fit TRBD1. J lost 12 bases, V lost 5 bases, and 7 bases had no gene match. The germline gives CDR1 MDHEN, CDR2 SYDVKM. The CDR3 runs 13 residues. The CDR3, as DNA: TGTGCCAGCAGTCCCGGACAGGGGCTGGAACTGTTTTTT. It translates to CASSPGQGLELFF.

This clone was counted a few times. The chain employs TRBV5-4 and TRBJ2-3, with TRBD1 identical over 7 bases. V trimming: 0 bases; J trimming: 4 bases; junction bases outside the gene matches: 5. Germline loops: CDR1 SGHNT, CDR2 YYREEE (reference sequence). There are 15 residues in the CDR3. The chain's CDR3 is CASSLGQGRSDTQYF. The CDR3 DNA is TGTGCCAGCAGCTTGGGACAGGGTCGGTCAGATACGCAGTATTTT.

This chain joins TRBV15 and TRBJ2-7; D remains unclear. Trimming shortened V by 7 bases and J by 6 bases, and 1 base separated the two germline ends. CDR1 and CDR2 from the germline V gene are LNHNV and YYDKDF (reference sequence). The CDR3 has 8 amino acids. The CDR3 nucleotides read TGTGCCACCACCGAGCAGTACTTC. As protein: CATTEQYF.

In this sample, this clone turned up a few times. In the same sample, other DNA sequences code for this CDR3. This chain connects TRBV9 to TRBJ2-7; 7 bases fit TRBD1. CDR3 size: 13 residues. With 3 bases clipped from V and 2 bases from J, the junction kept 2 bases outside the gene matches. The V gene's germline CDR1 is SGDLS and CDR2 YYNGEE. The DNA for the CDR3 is TGTGCCAGCAGCGGACAGGGACCCTACGAGCAGTACTTC. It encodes CASSGQGPYEQYF.

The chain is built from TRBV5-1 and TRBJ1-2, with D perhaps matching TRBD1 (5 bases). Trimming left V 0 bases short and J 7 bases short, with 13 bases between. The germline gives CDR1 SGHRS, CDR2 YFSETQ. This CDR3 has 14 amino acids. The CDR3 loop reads CASSLEGQGSGYTF. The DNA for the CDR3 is TGCGCCAGCAGCTTGGAGGGGCAGGGCAGTGGCTACACCTTC.

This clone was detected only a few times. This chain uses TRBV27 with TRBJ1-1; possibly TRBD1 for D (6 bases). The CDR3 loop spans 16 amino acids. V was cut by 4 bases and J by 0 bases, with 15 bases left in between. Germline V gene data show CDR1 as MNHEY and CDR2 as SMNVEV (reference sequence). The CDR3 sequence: CASSSSTGRMNTEAFF. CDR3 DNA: TGTGCCAGCAGTTCCTCGACAGGACGGATGAACACTGAAGCTTTCTTT.

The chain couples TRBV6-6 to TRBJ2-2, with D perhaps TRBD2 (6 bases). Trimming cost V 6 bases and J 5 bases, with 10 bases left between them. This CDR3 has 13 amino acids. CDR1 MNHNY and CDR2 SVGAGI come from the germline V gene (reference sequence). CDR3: CASRGGMTGELFF. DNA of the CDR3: TGTGCCAGCAGAGGAGGGATGACCGGGGAGCTGTTTTTT.

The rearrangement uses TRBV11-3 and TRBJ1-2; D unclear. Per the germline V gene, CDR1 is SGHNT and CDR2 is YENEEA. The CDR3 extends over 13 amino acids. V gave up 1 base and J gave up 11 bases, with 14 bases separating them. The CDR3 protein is CASSLGDAGRYTF. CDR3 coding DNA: TGTGCCAGCAGCTTAGGCGATGCCGGCCGATACACCTTC.

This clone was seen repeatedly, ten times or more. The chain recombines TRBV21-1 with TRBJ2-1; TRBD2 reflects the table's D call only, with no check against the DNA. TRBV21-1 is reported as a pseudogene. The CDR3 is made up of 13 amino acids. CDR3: CASSKATSIRQFF. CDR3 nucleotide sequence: TGTGCCAGCAGCAAAGCGACTAGTATTCGGCAGTTCTTC.

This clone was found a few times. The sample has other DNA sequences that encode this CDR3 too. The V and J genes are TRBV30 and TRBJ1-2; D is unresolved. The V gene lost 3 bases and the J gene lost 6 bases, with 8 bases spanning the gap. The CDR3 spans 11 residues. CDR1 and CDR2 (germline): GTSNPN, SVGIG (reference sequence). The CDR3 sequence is CAWSPLDGYTF. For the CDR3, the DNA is TGTGCCTGGAGCCCCTTGGATGGCTACACCTTC.

CDR3 sequence: CASSAQGAGNEQFF. In nucleotides, the CDR3 is TGTGCCAGCTCAGCACAGGGGGCGGGAAATGAGCAGTTCTTC. The chain uses TRBV18 and TRBJ2-1, with 9 bases identical to TRBD1. From germline, CDR1 is KGHSH and CDR2 LQKENI. The CDR3 is 14 amino acids. V was pared by 5 bases and J by 7 bases, with 6 bases of the junction left unmatched.